This TCR beta chain was sequenced during a study of blood T cell repertoires in COVID-19. This CDR3 is 13 amino acids long. Trimming shortened V by 0 bases and J by 15 bases, and 18 bases separated the two germline ends. Germline values: CDR1 GTSNPN, CDR2 SVGIG (reference sequence). Clones were sequenced by immunoSEQ multiplex PCR, and TCRdb holds only the in-frame ones, with some missing. The repertoire includes about 110,000 clones, 80% to 90% of them detected once, and approximately 2.1% sits in the top ten. This clone was found once. This TCR was recovered from a human donor in a cohort sampled during active COVID-19. The V call is TRBV30, the J call TRBJ2-1, with a tentative D call TRBD1 (5 bases). The sequencing sample was made of peripheral blood. The CDR3 DNA follows: TGTGCCTGGAGTGTACAGTTGGGAACAGGCCCGTTCTTC. It translates to CAWSVQLGTGPFF.